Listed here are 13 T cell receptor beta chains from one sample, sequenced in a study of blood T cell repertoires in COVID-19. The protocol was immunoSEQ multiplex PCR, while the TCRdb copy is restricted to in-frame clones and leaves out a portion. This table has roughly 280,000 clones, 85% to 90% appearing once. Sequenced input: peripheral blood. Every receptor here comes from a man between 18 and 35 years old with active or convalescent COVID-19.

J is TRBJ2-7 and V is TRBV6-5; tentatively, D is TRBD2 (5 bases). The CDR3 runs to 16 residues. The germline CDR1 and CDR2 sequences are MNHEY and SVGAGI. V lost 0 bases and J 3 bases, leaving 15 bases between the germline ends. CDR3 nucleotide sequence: TGTGCCAGCAGTTACTCACCCCTGACGGGAAGCTACGAGCAGTACTTC. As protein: CASSYSPLTGSYEQYF.

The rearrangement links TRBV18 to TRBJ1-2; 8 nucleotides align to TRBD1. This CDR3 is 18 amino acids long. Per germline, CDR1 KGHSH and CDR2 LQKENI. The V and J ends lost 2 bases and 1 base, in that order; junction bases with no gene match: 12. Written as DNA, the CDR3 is TGTGCCAGCTCACCAAGGGGGACAGGAGAATACCTTAACTATGGCTACACCTTC. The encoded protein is CASSPRGTGEYLNYGYTF.

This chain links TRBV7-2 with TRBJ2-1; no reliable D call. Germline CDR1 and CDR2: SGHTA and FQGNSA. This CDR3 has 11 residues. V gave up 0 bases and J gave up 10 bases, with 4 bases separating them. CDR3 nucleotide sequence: TGTGCCAGCAGCTTAGCCCAGGAGCAGTTCTTC. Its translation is CASSLAQEQFF.

CDR3 in amino acids: CASSLAGGGYQNTQYF. In DNA form, the CDR3 reads TGTGCCAGCAGCTTGGCCGGGGGAGGATATCAGAATACGCAGTATTTT. The chain carries TRBV5-4 and TRBJ2-3; perhaps TRBD2 as D (6 bases). Trimming removed 0 bases from V and 7 bases from J, with 18 bases in between. Germline assignment: CDR1 SGHNT and CDR2 YYREEE (reference sequence). This CDR3 is 16 amino acids long.

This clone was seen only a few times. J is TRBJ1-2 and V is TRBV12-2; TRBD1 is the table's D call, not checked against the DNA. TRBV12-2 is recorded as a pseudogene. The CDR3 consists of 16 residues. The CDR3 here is CASRYKSGTALYGYTF. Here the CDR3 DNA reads TGTGCAAGTCGCTACAAGTCCGGGACAGCCCTCTATGGCTACACCTTC.

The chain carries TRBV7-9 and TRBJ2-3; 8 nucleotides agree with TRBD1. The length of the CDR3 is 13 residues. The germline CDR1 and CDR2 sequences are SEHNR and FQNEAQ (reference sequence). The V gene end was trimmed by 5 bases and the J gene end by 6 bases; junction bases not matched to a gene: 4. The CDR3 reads CASSPRQGDTQYF. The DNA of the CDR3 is TGTGCCAGCAGCCCCCGACAGGGGGATACGCAGTATTTT.

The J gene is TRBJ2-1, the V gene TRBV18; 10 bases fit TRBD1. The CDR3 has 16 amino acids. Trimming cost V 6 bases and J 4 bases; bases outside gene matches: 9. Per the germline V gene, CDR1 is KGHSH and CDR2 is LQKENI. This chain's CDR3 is CASSTLPGQGYNEQFF. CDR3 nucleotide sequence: TGTGCCAGCTCTACCCTTCCGGGACAGGGGTACAATGAGCAGTTCTTC. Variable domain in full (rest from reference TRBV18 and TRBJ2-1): NAGVMQNPRHLVRRRGQEARLRCSPMKGHSHVYWYRQLPEEGLKFMVYLQKENIIDESGMPKERFSAEFPKEGPSILRIQQVVRGDSAAYFCASSTLPGQGYNEQFFGPGTRLTVL.

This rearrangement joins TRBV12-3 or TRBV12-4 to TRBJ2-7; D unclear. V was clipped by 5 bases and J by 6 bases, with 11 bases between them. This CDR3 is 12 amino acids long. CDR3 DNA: TGTGCCAGCAGTCAAACAGAGCTCGAGCAGTACTTC. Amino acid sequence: CASSQTELEQYF.

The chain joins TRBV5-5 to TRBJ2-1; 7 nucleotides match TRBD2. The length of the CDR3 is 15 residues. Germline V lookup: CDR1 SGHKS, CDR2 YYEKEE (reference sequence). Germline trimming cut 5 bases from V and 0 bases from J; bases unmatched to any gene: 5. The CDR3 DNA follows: TGTGCCAGCAGAACGGGCGGGAGCTCCTACAATGAGCAGTTCTTC. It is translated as CASRTGGSSYNEQFF.

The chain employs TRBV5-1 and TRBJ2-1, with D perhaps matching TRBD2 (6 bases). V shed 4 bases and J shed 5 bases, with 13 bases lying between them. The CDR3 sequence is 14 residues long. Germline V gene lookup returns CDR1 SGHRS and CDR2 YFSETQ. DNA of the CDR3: TGCGCCAGCAGCACAGTTCGCGGGGACAATGAGCAGTTCTTC. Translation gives CASSTVRGDNEQFF.

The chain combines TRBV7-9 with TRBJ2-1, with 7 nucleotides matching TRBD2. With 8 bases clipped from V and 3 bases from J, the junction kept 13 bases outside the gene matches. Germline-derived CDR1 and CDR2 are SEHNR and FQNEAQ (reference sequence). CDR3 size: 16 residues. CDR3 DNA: TGTGCCAGCCTTAGGGGCGCGGGAGCCCACTACAATGAGCAGTTCTTC. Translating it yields CASLRGAGAHYNEQFF.

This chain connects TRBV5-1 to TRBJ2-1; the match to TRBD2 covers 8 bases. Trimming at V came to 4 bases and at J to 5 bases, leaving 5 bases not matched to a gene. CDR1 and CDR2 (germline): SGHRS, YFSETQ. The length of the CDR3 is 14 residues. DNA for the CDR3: TGCGCCAGCAGCCCCGGGGGGGCCGACAATGAGCAGTTCTTC. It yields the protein CASSPGGADNEQFF. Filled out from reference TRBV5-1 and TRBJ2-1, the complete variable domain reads KAGVTQTPRYLIKTRGQQVTLSCSPISGHRSVSWYQQTPGQGLQFLFEYFSETQRNKGNFPGRFSGRQFSNSRSEMNVSTLELGDSALYLCASSPGGADNEQFFGPGTRLTVL.

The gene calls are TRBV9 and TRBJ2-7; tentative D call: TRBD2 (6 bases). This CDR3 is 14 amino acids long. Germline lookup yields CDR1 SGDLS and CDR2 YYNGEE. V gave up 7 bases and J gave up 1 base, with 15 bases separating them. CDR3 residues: CASASGEGSYEQYF. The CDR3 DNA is TGTGCCAGCGCGTCGGGAGAGGGGTCCTACGAGCAGTACTTC.